Presented here are 3 T cell receptor beta chains from one specimen sequenced in a study of cytomegalovirus exposure and HLA in healthy donors. Sequencing was performed with immunoSEQ multiplex PCR; in TCRdb, only in-frame clones are kept and a portion is missing. The sample has 150,000 to 200,000 clones, 88% seen once. Sequenced input: PBMCs. Receptors were obtained from a man aged 18 to 30 in good health and CMV-seronegative.

This rearrangement joins TRBV7-9 to TRBJ1-1, with a tentative D call TRBD1 (6 bases). The V end was cut by 8 bases, the J end by 7 bases, with 11 bases between. Germline V gives CDR1 SEHNR, CDR2 FQNEAQ (reference sequence). This CDR3 contains 11 residues. CDR3 sequence reads: CASGEQGEAFF. CDR3 DNA: TGTGCCAGCGGCGAACAGGGTGAAGCTTTCTTT.

This chain links TRBV29-1 with TRBJ2-5; no clear D. This CDR3 has 14 amino acids. Deletions cut 5 bases from V and 5 bases from J, with 18 bases between. CDR1 SQVTM and CDR2 ANQGSEA come from the germline V gene. DNA for the CDR3: TGCAGCGTTTCCTCCTTGAGAGACGGGGAGACCCAGTACTTC. Amino acids: CSVSSLRDGETQYF.

This clone was observed once. The chain is built from TRBV7-9 and TRBJ1-2; D unresolved. V lost 2 bases and J 6 bases, leaving 10 bases between the germline ends. The CDR3 is 13 amino acids. The germline gives CDR1 SEHNR, CDR2 FQNEAQ (reference sequence). The CDR3 loop is CASSLITEDGYTF. The CDR3, as DNA: TGTGCCAGCAGCTTAATTACGGAGGATGGCTACACCTTC.